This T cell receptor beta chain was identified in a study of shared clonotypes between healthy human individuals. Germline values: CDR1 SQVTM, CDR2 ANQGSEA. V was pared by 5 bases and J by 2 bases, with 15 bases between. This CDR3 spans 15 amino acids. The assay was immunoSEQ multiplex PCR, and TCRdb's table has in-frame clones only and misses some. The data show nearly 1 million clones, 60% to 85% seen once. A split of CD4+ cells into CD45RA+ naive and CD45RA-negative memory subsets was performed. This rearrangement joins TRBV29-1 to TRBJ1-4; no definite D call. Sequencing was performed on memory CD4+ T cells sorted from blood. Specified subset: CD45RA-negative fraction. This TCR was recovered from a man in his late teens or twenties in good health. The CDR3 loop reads CSVSRGGQTNEKLFF. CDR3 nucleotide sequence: TGCAGCGTTTCGAGAGGAGGGCAGACTAATGAAAAACTGTTTTTT.